The 27 T cell receptor beta chains in this list originate from one sample, sequenced in a study of blood T cells in healthy people across ages. A J-beta primer mix and a sample-barcoded 5' primer were used in a second PCR of roughly 6 to 12 cycles. TCRdb passed the 5' RACE reads through MiXCR, listing each CDR3 protein once. The sample has about 780,000 distinct CDR3 sequences; more than 35% are singletons. Sequenced input: blood. Every receptor here comes from a man aged 80 or over in good health.

This clonotype appeared a few times. CDR3 DNA sequence: TGCAGCGTTGGTGGCGGGCAAGCCCTAAGCTCCTACAATGAGCAGTTCTTC. It encodes CSVGGGQALSSYNEQFF. The chain recombines TRBV29-1 with TRBJ2-1, with a possible D match to TRBD2 (5 bases). CDR3 length equals 17 residues. The V end was cut by 4 bases, the J end by 0 bases, with 19 bases between. Germline V gene data show CDR1 as SQVTM and CDR2 as ANQGSEA.

This clonotype turned up a few times. The CDR3 reads CASSLKERGEQFF. Here the CDR3 DNA reads TGTGCCAGCAGCTTAAAGGAAAGGGGTGAGCAGTTCTTC. V and J are TRBV11-2 and TRBJ2-1, with D perhaps TRBD1 (5 bases). CDR1 is SGHAT, CDR2 FQNNGV, per germline. The CDR3 consists of 13 residues. V was cut by 2 bases and J by 9 bases, with 11 bases left in between.

This clonotype was counted between two and nine times. The rearrangement uses TRBV29-1 and TRBJ1-2; D call uncertain. CDR3 length equals 14 residues. Between the trimmed V and J ends, which lost 4 bases and 2 bases, there was a span of 14 bases. Germline V gene data show CDR1 as SQVTM and CDR2 as ANQGSEA. CDR3 sequence: CSVADPKSNYGYTF. The CDR3 region has the DNA TGCAGCGTTGCTGATCCGAAGTCAAACTATGGCTACACCTTC.

This sequence joins TRBV20-1 and TRBJ2-4; 8 bases are a match to TRBD1. Judging by the DNA end, TRBJ2-7 fits better; the J call may be wrong. The germline gives CDR1 DFQATT, CDR2 SNEGSKA (reference sequence). The CDR3 runs to 14 residues. The CDR3 DNA sequence: TGCAGTGCTGGTGACAGGGGAATCGCCTACGAGCAGTACTTC. Its protein product is CSAGDRGIAYEQYF.

In this sample, this clonotype turned up a few times. The chain employs TRBV6-5 and TRBJ2-1, with D perhaps matching TRBD1 (5 bases). Per germline, CDR1 MNHEY and CDR2 SVGAGI. The germline V and J ends were trimmed by 0 bases and 8 bases, with 14 bases remaining between them. This CDR3 has 15 amino acids. The CDR3 sequence: CASSYSKGMADEQFF. The CDR3, as DNA: TGTGCCAGCAGTTACTCGAAGGGGATGGCAGATGAGCAGTTCTTC.

The chain is built from TRBV29-1 and TRBJ2-1; D possibly corresponds to TRBD1 (6 bases). This CDR3 spans 14 amino acids. Trimming cost V 4 bases and J 6 bases, with 16 bases left between them. Germline CDR1 reads SQVTM; CDR2 reads ANQGSEA. The CDR3 nucleotides are TGCAGCGTTGGCGCTAGGACAGACTTCAATGAGCAGTTCTTC. Its protein is CSVGARTDFNEQFF.

The chain links TRBV9 to TRBJ2-3; D not resolved. CDR1 and CDR2 (germline): SGDLS, YYNGEE. This CDR3 region has 12 residues. V lost 0 bases, J lost 6 bases, and 5 bases lay in between. In DNA, the CDR3 is TGTGCCAGCAGCGTAGATTTTGATACGCAGTATTTT. Protein sequence: CASSVDFDTQYF.

This clonotype showed up just a few times. This sequence joins TRBV6-5 and TRBJ2-1, with a tentative D call TRBD2 (5 bases). The germline V gene has CDR1 MNHEY and CDR2 SVGAGI. There are 15 residues in the CDR3. Trimming stripped 6 bases from V and 1 base from J, with 13 bases between. The CDR3: CASRPTSTSYNEQFF. The CDR3 DNA is TGTGCCAGCAGACCTACTAGTACGTCCTACAATGAGCAGTTCTTC.

The chain is built from TRBV7-2 and TRBJ1-2, with 8 bases identical to TRBD1. The CDR3 totals 15 residues. Germline V gives CDR1 SGHTA, CDR2 FQGNSA. V trimming: 4 bases; J trimming: 3 bases; junction bases outside the gene matches: 7. CDR3 residues: CASSSLGQGDYGYTF. DNA of the CDR3: TGTGCCAGCAGCTCCTTAGGACAGGGTGACTATGGCTACACCTTC. Full variable domain (missing parts from reference TRBV7-2 and TRBJ1-2): GAGVSQSPSNKVTEKGKDVELRCDPISGHTALYWYRQSLGQGLEFLIYFQGNSAPDKSGLPSDRFSAERTGGSVSTLTIQRTQQEDSAVYLCASSSLGQGDYGYTFGSGTRLTVV.

This clonotype was counted a few times. The V call is TRBV12-1, the J call TRBJ2-3; TRBD2 is the table's D call, not checked against the DNA. TRBV12-1 is noted as a pseudogene. The CDR3 loop spans 18 amino acids. DNA for the CDR3: TGTGCCAGCAGCTTGTGGGGGGGACGAGCGAGGGACACAGATACGCAGTATTTT. Translating it yields CASSLWGGRARDTDTQYF.

The chain employs TRBV5-1 and TRBJ2-2; TRBD2 agrees at 11 bases. This CDR3 comprises 17 residues. The junction had 6 bases not matched to a gene; V was cut back by 4 bases and J by 1 base. The germline gives CDR1 SGHRS, CDR2 YFSETQ. CDR3 in amino acids: CASSLRSGRVNTGELFF. The CDR3 nucleotides read TGCGCCAGCAGCCTCCGTAGCGGGAGGGTGAACACCGGGGAGCTGTTTTTT.

The gene calls are TRBV29-1 and TRBJ2-1, with D possibly being TRBD2 (5 bases). Germline values: CDR1 SQVTM, CDR2 ANQGSEA. This CDR3 is 12 amino acids long. Trimming cost V 3 bases and J 8 bases, with 11 bases left between them. CDR3 DNA: TGCAGCGTTGAGCGGTCGGGGTATGAGCAGTTCTTC. It is translated as CSVERSGYEQFF.

There are many counts of this clonotype. The V call is TRBV7-3, the J call TRBJ2-2, with unresolved D. Per germline, CDR1 SGHTA and CDR2 FQGTGA. The CDR3 length is 14 residues. V shed 0 bases and J shed 5 bases, with 7 bases lying between them. The DNA for the CDR3 is TGTGCCAGCAGCTTAACCTCTAGAACCGGGGAGCTGTTTTTT. Translation gives CASSLTSRTGELFF.

For the CDR3, the DNA is TGTGCCAGCAGGGGCCTAGCGGGAGGGCCGGAAGAGACCCAGTACTTC. Protein: CASRGLAGGPEETQYF. The rearrangement joins TRBV7-2 to TRBJ2-5; 12 bases line up with TRBD2. The CDR3 totals 16 residues. The germline V gene encodes CDR1 SGHTA and CDR2 FQGNSA. J lost 3 bases, V lost 6 bases, and 8 bases had no gene match.

There are many counts of this clonotype. The J gene is TRBJ2-3, the V gene TRBV20-1, with 11 bases identical to TRBD2. Germline CDR1 reads DFQATT; CDR2 reads SNEGSKA (reference sequence). CDR3 length: 14 residues. This CDR3 is CRADGASGGHTQYF. The CDR3 region has the DNA TGCAGAGCAGACGGGGCTAGCGGGGGGCATACGCAGTATTTT.

In its sample, this clonotype was seen a few times. The CDR3 DNA reads as TGTGCCAGCAGCCTCGGGACTAGCGGTGCCCGCAATGAGCAGTTCTTC. This translates into CASSLGTSGARNEQFF. The genes are TRBV4-2 and TRBJ2-1, with 11 bases lining up with TRBD2. CDR1 LGHNA and CDR2 YNFKEQ come from the germline V gene. This CDR3 region has 16 residues. V dropped 4 bases and J dropped 6; count of bases not matched to a gene: 8.

This clonotype appeared many times. This chain connects TRBV20-1 to TRBJ2-7, with TRBD2 as a possible D gene (6 bases). Germline CDR1 reads DFQATT; CDR2 reads SNEGSKA (reference sequence). V shed 2 bases and J shed 1 base, with 18 bases lying between them. The CDR3 consists of 16 residues. This CDR3 is CSARKVRDSDSYEQYF. The CDR3 nucleotides read TGCAGTGCTAGAAAGGTCCGGGACTCGGATTCCTACGAGCAGTACTTC.

This clonotype showed up just once. A much larger clone sits a single nucleotide away, making a read error possible. V is TRBV9 and J is TRBJ2-4; 9 nucleotides line up with TRBD1. V was pared by 4 bases and J by 7 bases, with 15 bases of the junction left unmatched. Looked up from germline, CDR1 is SGDLS and CDR2 is YYNGEE. The CDR3 consists of 17 residues. The CDR3 coding sequence is TGTGCCAGCAGCATAGATCCCTCGACAGGGGGTGGGAACATTCAGTACTTC. This codes for CASSIDPSTGGGNIQYF.

V gene TRBV20-1 combines with J gene TRBJ2-7; no firm D call. There are 14 residues in the CDR3. Germline-derived CDR1 and CDR2 are DFQATT and SNEGSKA (reference sequence). Trimming took 2 bases from V and 3 from J, leaving 14 bases between them. CDR3 sequence (DNA): TGCAGTGCTAGAAGGACCTTGGCACGCTACGAGCAGTACTTC. It encodes CSARRTLARYEQYF.

The CDR3 region has the DNA TGCAGTGCTAGCCAGAGTGGCGGGAACCTATACAATGAGCAGTTCTTC. Protein: CSASQSGGNLYNEQFF. The rearrangement joins TRBV20-1 to TRBJ2-1; weak D call: TRBD2 (6 bases). Germline values: CDR1 DFQATT, CDR2 SNEGSKA (reference sequence). The CDR3 is 16 amino acids. V was clipped by 3 bases and J by 4 bases, with 19 bases between them.

The V call is TRBV13, the J call TRBJ2-1; D call uncertain. Trimming pared 4 bases from V and 0 bases from J, leaving 13 bases between. This CDR3 spans 16 amino acids. Germline assignment: CDR1 PRHDT and CDR2 FYEKMQ (reference sequence). CDR3 nucleotides: TGTGCCAGCAGCTGGGCCCTACACAGCTCCTACAATGAGCAGTTCTTC. The encoded protein is CASSWALHSSYNEQFF.

V and J are TRBV4-2 and TRBJ2-7; D might be TRBD1 or TRBD2, each matching 5 bases. CDR1 and CDR2 (germline): LGHNA, YNFKEQ. CDR3 size: 16 residues. V was pared by 1 base and J by 5 bases, with 18 bases between. The CDR3 region is CASSQGGPPEVNEQYF. The CDR3 DNA sequence: TGTGCCAGCAGCCAAGGGGGACCCCCAGAGGTCAACGAGCAGTACTTC.

The V gene is TRBV5-1, the J gene TRBJ2-2; no reliable D call. The V gene lost 5 bases and the J gene lost 2 bases, with 13 bases spanning the gap. Germline loops: CDR1 SGHRS, CDR2 YFSETQ. CDR3 length: 15 residues. CDR3: CASRQETTNTGELFF. In DNA, the CDR3 is TGCGCCAGCAGGCAGGAGACAACTAACACCGGGGAGCTGTTTTTT.

V and J are TRBV4-3 and TRBJ2-3; 8 positions agree with TRBD1. J was trimmed by 5 bases and V by 0 bases; bases with no gene match: 10. CDR3 length: 17 residues. Looked up from germline, CDR1 is LGHNA and CDR2 is YSLEER. Written as DNA, the CDR3 is TGCGCCAGCAGCCAAGATTTGCCGGGACAGGTCCTAGATACGCAGTATTTT. It translates to CASSQDLPGQVLDTQYF.

This clonotype was seen many times. The V call is TRBV10-2, the J call TRBJ1-2; possibly TRBD1 for D (5 bases). The CDR3 sequence is 11 residues long. V was shortened by 8 bases and J by 6 bases, with 10 bases between the two germline ends. Germline V gene sequence: CDR1 WSHSY, CDR2 SAAADI. CDR3 nucleotide sequence: TGCGCCAGCGGGGCGATAGATGGCTACACCTTC. The encoded protein is CASGAIDGYTF.

This chain's CDR3 is CASATGVGETQYF. As DNA, the CDR3 is TGCGCCAGCGCTACAGGGGTAGGAGAGACCCAGTACTTC. The chain is built from TRBV5-1 and TRBJ2-5, with 7 bases fitting TRBD1. The CDR3 is 13 amino acids. The germline V gene has CDR1 SGHRS and CDR2 YFSETQ. With V trimmed by 7 bases and J by 4 bases, 7 bases remained unmatched.

The genes are TRBV6-6 and TRBJ2-5; 11 bases agree with TRBD2. The CDR3 is 14 amino acids. Germline V gene lookup returns CDR1 MNHNY and CDR2 SVGAGI (reference sequence). V lost 9 bases to trimming and J lost 1 base; unmatched junction nucleotides: 4. DNA of the CDR3: TGTGCCAGTTTTACTAGCGGGAGCCAAGAGACCCAGTACTTC. Its protein is CASFTSGSQETQYF.